Shown below are 26 T cell receptor beta chains from a single sample sequenced in a study of blood T cell repertoires in COVID-19. Generated by immunoSEQ multiplex PCR, the TCRdb table keeps only in-frame clones and is missing some. The table records about 210,000 clones, approximately 75% of them present only once. Specimen: PBMCs or T cells enriched from blood (not recorded which). Receptor source: a man aged 35 to 55 who had recovered from COVID-19.

This clone was seen ten or more times. The chain combines TRBV7-8 with TRBJ1-5; D might be TRBD1 (5 bases). The V end lost 2 bases, the J end lost 3 bases, and 11 bases lay between the germline ends. CDR3 length equals 15 residues. Germline lookup yields CDR1 SGHVS and CDR2 FQNEAQ. The CDR3 region has the DNA TGTGCCAGCAGCTTATTCGGGGGGAACAATCAGCCCCAGCATTTT. It encodes CASSLFGGNNQPQHF.

The CDR3 spells CSVASGTYEQYF. The CDR3 region has the DNA TGCAGCGTTGCTAGCGGGACCTACGAGCAGTACTTC. The chain couples TRBV29-1 to TRBJ2-7; 9 nucleotides line up with TRBD2. Germline V gives CDR1 SQVTM, CDR2 ANQGSEA. Losses at the gene ends were 4 bases for V and 2 bases for J; bases not matched to a gene: 0. The CDR3 sequence is 12 residues long.

This chain links TRBV4-2 with TRBJ1-6; TRBD1 is a possible D gene (5 bases). The CDR3 extends over 15 amino acids. The germline V gene has CDR1 LGHNA and CDR2 YNFKEQ. Trimming pared 1 base from V and 7 bases from J, leaving 11 bases between. The CDR3 DNA is TGTGCCAGCAGCCAAGGGGAGGGGAAGAATTCACCCCTCCACTTT. The encoded protein is CASSQGEGKNSPLHF.

The V gene is TRBV19, the J gene TRBJ1-5, with no clear D. Germline loops: CDR1 LNHDA, CDR2 SQIVND (reference sequence). This CDR3 has 13 residues. V was shortened by 9 bases and J by 3 bases, with 12 bases between the two germline ends. CDR3 DNA: TGTGCCAGCGCGGTGGGTTTCAATCAGCCCCAGCATTTT. This codes for CASAVGFNQPQHF.

The chain is built from TRBV6-5 and TRBJ1-2; D might be TRBD1 (6 bases). This CDR3 is built from 14 residues. V lost 2 bases and J 8 bases, leaving 15 bases between the germline ends. Germline loops: CDR1 MNHEY, CDR2 SVGAGI. CDR3 DNA sequence: TGTGCCAGCAGTTACGATAGTAGGGGACAAGGCTACACCTTC. Its translation: CASSYDSRGQGYTF.

This clone has only a few counts. Written as DNA, the CDR3 is TGTGCCAGCAGCGACCCTTGGGCTAGCGGGGGGGACAATGAGCAGTTCTTC. It codes for CASSDPWASGGDNEQFF. V gene TRBV2 combines with J gene TRBJ2-1, with TRBD2 identical over 12 bases. There are 17 residues in the CDR3. Germline CDR1 SNHLY, CDR2 FYNNEI. The J segment lost 5 bases and the V segment lost 6 bases, leaving 11 bases of the junction unmatched.

This chain uses TRBV5-1 with TRBJ2-2; tentatively, D is TRBD1 (5 bases). Germline lookup yields CDR1 SGHRS and CDR2 YFSETQ. This CDR3 is built from 13 residues. The ends were cut back, 1 base at V and 5 bases at J, with 6 bases in the middle. For the CDR3, the DNA is TGCGCCAGCAGCTTGCAGGGAACCGGGGAGCTGTTTTTT. It translates to CASSLQGTGELFF.

The chain uses TRBV19 and TRBJ2-2, with 7 bases identical to TRBD1. The CDR3 spans 18 residues. CDR1 and CDR2 (germline): LNHDA, SQIVND (reference sequence). V was clipped by 0 bases and J by 2 bases; unmatched bases: 9. The CDR3 is CASSIEPTGKRNTGELFF. CDR3 coding DNA: TGTGCCAGTAGTATAGAACCGACAGGGAAAAGAAACACCGGGGAGCTGTTTTTT. Full variable domain (missing parts from reference TRBV19 and TRBJ2-2): DGGITQSPKYLFRKEGQNVTLSCEQNLNHDAMYWYRQDPGQGLRLIYYSQIVNDFQKGDIAEGYSVSREKKESFPLTVTSAQKNPTAFYLCASSIEPTGKRNTGELFFGEGSRLTVL.

This chain joins TRBV19 and TRBJ1-1; a weak D match, TRBD1 (5 bases). V was clipped by 3 bases and J by 4 bases, with 12 bases between them. The CDR3 runs to 14 residues. Germline assignment: CDR1 LNHDA and CDR2 SQIVND (reference sequence). CDR3 nucleotide sequence: TGTGCCAGTAGTATTAGTTCAGGGTTCACTGAAGCTTTCTTT. Residues: CASSISSGFTEAFF.

In regard to this clone: The sample contains more than one DNA sequence encoding this CDR3. The rearrangement joins TRBV29-1 to TRBJ2-2, with D possibly TRBD1 on 6 matching bases. Germline assignment: CDR1 SQVTM and CDR2 ANQGSEA. Trimming took 6 bases from V and 1 from J, leaving 6 bases between them. The CDR3 has 12 residues. The CDR3 is CSVTGNTGELFF. DNA for the CDR3: TGCAGCGTGACAGGGAACACCGGGGAGCTGTTTTTT.

V usage is TRBV30 and J usage is TRBJ1-1; D may be TRBD1 (5 bases). The CDR3 is 14 residues long. Trimming stripped 0 bases from V and 1 base from J, with 9 bases between. Germline CDR1 reads GTSNPN; CDR2 reads SVGIG (reference sequence). The chain's CDR3 is CAWSVGVGNTEAFF. The CDR3 DNA is TGTGCCTGGAGTGTAGGGGTGGGGAACACTGAAGCTTTCTTT.

V and J are TRBV19 and TRBJ1-2; D remains unclear. Germline CDR1 reads LNHDA; CDR2 reads SQIVND (reference sequence). Trimming pared 2 bases from V and 7 bases from J, leaving 8 bases between. This CDR3 has 12 amino acids. The CDR3 DNA is TGTGCCAGTAGTATATCGGGGTTTGGCTACACCTTC. It codes for CASSISGFGYTF. Drawing the rest from reference TRBV19 and TRBJ1-2, the complete variable domain is DGGITQSPKYLFRKEGQNVTLSCEQNLNHDAMYWYRQDPGQGLRLIYYSQIVNDFQKGDIAEGYSVSREKKESFPLTVTSAQKNPTAFYLCASSISGFGYTFGSGTRLTVV.

V gene TRBV6-1 combines with J gene TRBJ1-1; TRBD1 might be the D (5 bases). The germline V gene encodes CDR1 MNHNS and CDR2 SASEGT. CDR3 size: 14 residues. V lost 2 bases to trimming and J lost 5 bases, with 12 bases between them. The CDR3 is CASSEYRGSTEAFF. In DNA form, the CDR3 reads TGTGCCAGCAGTGAATATCGGGGGAGTACTGAAGCTTTCTTT.

This clone appeared once. This rearrangement joins TRBV9 to TRBJ2-3; 9 bases are shared with TRBD2. Germline CDR1 SGDLS, CDR2 YYNGEE. V gave up 1 base and J gave up 2 bases; unmatched junction bases: 2. This CDR3 is built from 15 residues. The CDR3 sequence is CASSVSGGITDTQYF. The DNA for the CDR3 is TGTGCCAGCAGCGTAAGCGGGGGGATCACAGATACGCAGTATTTT.

This clone has a single count. The gene calls are TRBV5-6 and TRBJ2-1; D is undetermined. The V gene's germline CDR1 is SGHDT and CDR2 YYEEEE. The V end was cut by 0 bases, the J end by 5 bases, with 3 bases between. CDR3 size: 12 residues. CDR3 bases: TGTGCCAGCAGCTTGGTAGACAATGAGCAGTTCTTC. Translation gives CASSLVDNEQFF.

This sequence joins TRBV3-1 (or the pseudogene TRBV3-2) and TRBJ2-1; TRBD2 aligns across 8 bases. Germline values: CDR1 LGHDT, CDR2 YNNKEL (reference sequence). V gave up 5 bases and J gave up 8 bases; unmatched junction bases: 11. The CDR3 contains 15 residues. The CDR3 nucleotides are TGTGCCAGCAGCGGACGGGGGGGCCGGTACTATGAGCAGTTCTTC. It specifies CASSGRGGRYYEQFF.

The chain recombines TRBV12-3 or TRBV12-4 with TRBJ1-1; the D gene is possibly TRBD1 (6 bases). The CDR3 spans 12 residues. V lost 7 bases and J lost 6, with 12 bases in between. DNA of the CDR3: TGTGCCAGCACCATCACAGGGTCTGAAGCTTTCTTT. It yields the protein CASTITGSEAFF.

The chain joins TRBV5-1 to TRBJ2-3, with a tentative D call TRBD1 (5 bases). Germline CDR1 reads SGHRS; CDR2 reads YFSETQ. CDR3 size: 14 residues. V gave up 0 bases and J gave up 6 bases, with 11 bases separating them. This chain's CDR3 is CASSLVGAVDTQYF. DNA for the CDR3: TGCGCCAGCAGCTTGGTTGGGGCGGTGGATACGCAGTATTTT.

The chain uses TRBV5-1 and TRBJ1-2; 7 bases align to TRBD1. V lost 0 bases and J lost 4; bases outside the gene matches: 6. The germline gives CDR1 SGHRS, CDR2 YFSETQ. The CDR3 extends over 15 amino acids. This chain's CDR3 is CASSLEQGLVYGYTF. The CDR3 DNA reads TGCGCCAGCAGCTTGGAACAGGGGCTCGTCTATGGCTACACCTTC.

The chain is built from TRBV5-1 and TRBJ1-2, with 10 bases fitting TRBD1. Trimming cost V 4 bases and J 7 bases; bases outside gene matches: 7. The CDR3 contains 14 residues. Germline V gene lookup returns CDR1 SGHRS and CDR2 YFSETQ. The DNA for the CDR3 is TGCGCCAGCAGCGCTACCGGGACAGGGGTTGGCTACACCTTC. Translation gives CASSATGTGVGYTF.

This clone has a single count. The genes are TRBV29-1 and TRBJ1-1, with D uncertain. Per germline, CDR1 SQVTM and CDR2 ANQGSEA. V lost 1 base and J lost 0, with 6 bases in between. CDR3 size: 13 residues. The CDR3 here is CSVEVQMNTEAFF. The CDR3 bases are TGCAGCGTTGAAGTACAAATGAACACTGAAGCTTTCTTT. Full variable domain (rest looked up from reference TRBV29-1 and TRBJ1-1): SAVISQKPSRDICQRGTSLTIQCQVDSQVTMMFWYRQQPGQSLTLIATANQGSEATYESGFVIDKFPISRPNLTFSTLTVSNMSPEDSSIYLCSVEVQMNTEAFFGQGTRLTVV.

The CDR3 loop reads CASSSRQGAFGYEQYF. The CDR3 coding sequence is TGTGCCAGCAGTTCCCGACAGGGGGCGTTTGGTTACGAGCAGTACTTC. The V gene is TRBV27, the J gene TRBJ2-7; 10 nucleotides align to TRBD1. J lost 4 bases, V lost 4 bases, and 10 bases had no gene match. Germline assignment: CDR1 MNHEY and CDR2 SMNVEV (reference sequence). This CDR3 is 16 amino acids long.

V is TRBV7-9 and J is TRBJ1-3; possible D gene TRBD1, 5 bases. Germline CDR1 and CDR2: SEHNR and FQNEAQ (reference sequence). The CDR3 loop spans 13 amino acids. V dropped 4 bases and J dropped 3 bases, with 7 bases sitting between them. The CDR3 nucleotides read TGTGCCAGCAGCTATGACAGTGGAAACACCATATATTTT. The encoded protein is CASSYDSGNTIYF. Combining the CDR3 with reference TRBV7-9 and TRBJ1-3 gives the whole variable domain DTGVSQNPRHKITKRGQNVTFRCDPISEHNRLYWYRQTLGQGPEFLTYFQNEAQLEKSRLLSDRFSAERPKGSFSTLEIQRTEQGDSAMYLCASSYDSGNTIYFGEGSWLTVV.

V is TRBV30 and J is TRBJ1-1; D remains ambiguous. Per germline, CDR1 GTSNPN and CDR2 SVGIG (reference sequence). V was cut by 0 bases and J by 4 bases, with 12 bases left in between. This CDR3 has 14 residues. The CDR3 coding sequence is TGTGCCTGGAGTGTATCCCTAAGAGGCACTGAAGCTTTCTTT. This translates into CAWSVSLRGTEAFF.

This clone was detected a few times. The chain combines TRBV21-1 with TRBJ2-7; the DNA was not compared with TRBD1, the D call given in the table. TRBV21-1 is noted as a pseudogene. CDR3 size: 14 residues. CDR3: CASSRGQGTYEQYF. For the CDR3, the DNA is TGTGCCAGCAGCCGAGGACAGGGGACCTACGAGCAGTACTTC.

This clone was observed once. The chain employs TRBV6-1 and TRBJ1-5; tentatively, D is TRBD1 (5 bases). The germline V and J ends were trimmed by 4 bases and 6 bases, with 19 bases remaining between them. This CDR3 comprises 16 residues. Germline V gene data show CDR1 as MNHNS and CDR2 as SASEGT. The CDR3 bases are TGTGCCAGCAGTGTCGGCCAGGGCGGAGGGTCTCAGCCCCAGCATTTT. Translation gives CASSVGQGGGSQPQHF.